What follows is one TCR beta chain and its context. This sample was included in a study of technical replicates of blood from a handful of donors. Libraries were prepared by immunoSEQ multiplex PCR; TCRdb keeps only in-frame clonotypes and omits some of them. Here the sample spans 50,000 to 55,000 clones, around 84% being singletons. There are 14 residues in the CDR3. Germline V gene sequence: CDR1 SSHAT, CDR2 FNYEAQ (reference sequence). The V gene end was trimmed by 5 bases and the J gene end by 8 bases; junction bases not matched to a gene: 6. Source material: PBMCs. The chain has TRBV7-7 and TRBJ2-1; 10 bases line up with TRBD2. This TCR derives from a human donor in good health. Some clones in this sample may be carry-over from other donors' samples. Written as DNA, the CDR3 is TGTGCCAGCAGCCCGAGCGGGGGGGCCCATGAGCAGTTCTTC. This gives the protein CASSPSGGAHEQFF. The complete variable domain, with remaining parts taken from reference TRBV7-7 and TRBJ2-1, reads GAGVSQSPRYKVTKRGQDVTLRCDPISSHATLYWYQQALGQGPEFLTYFNYEAQPDKSGLPSDRFSAERPEGSISTLTIQRTEQRDSAMYRCASSPSGGAHEQFFGPGTRLTVL.